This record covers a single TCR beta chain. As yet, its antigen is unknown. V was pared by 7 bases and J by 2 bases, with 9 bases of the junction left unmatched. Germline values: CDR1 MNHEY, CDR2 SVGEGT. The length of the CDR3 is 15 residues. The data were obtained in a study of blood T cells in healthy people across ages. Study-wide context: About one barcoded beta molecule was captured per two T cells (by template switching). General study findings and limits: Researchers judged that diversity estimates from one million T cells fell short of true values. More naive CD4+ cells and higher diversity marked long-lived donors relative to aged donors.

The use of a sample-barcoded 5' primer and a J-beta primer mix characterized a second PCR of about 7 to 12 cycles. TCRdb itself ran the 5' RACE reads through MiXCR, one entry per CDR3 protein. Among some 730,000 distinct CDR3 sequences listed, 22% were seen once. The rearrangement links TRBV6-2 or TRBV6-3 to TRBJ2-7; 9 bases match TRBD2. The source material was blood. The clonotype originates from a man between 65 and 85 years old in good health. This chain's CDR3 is CASKSPGLATYEQYF. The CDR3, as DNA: TGTGCCAGCAAATCCCCGGGACTAGCTACCTACGAGCAGTACTTC.